This T cell receptor beta chain derives from a study of cytomegalovirus exposure and HLA in healthy donors. The study, taken as a whole, reports: As a later analysis showed, a missense DCLRE1C variant was linked to trimming of TCR beta V- and J-genes. In vitro work confirmed that three CMV-associated chains recognize CMV antigens.

The PCR ran on 60 Vbeta and 13 Jbeta primers. Measured with immunoSEQ multiplex PCR; TCRdb has only the in-frame clones, and not every one. The repertoire has a few hundred thousand clones, more than 55% of them found once; the top ten carry 2% to 2.5%. There are a few counts of this clone. Its antigen is still unknown. V was clipped by 3 bases and J by 1 base; unmatched bases: 5. Looked up from germline, CDR1 is SGDLS and CDR2 is YYNGEE. CDR3 size: 15 residues. The TCR comes from a female donor in good health and CMV-seronegative. The specimen was PBMCs. The rearrangement uses TRBV9 and TRBJ2-3, with 7 bases identical to TRBD2. CDR3 sequence reads: CASSAELARTDTQYF. As DNA, the CDR3 is TGTGCCAGCAGCGCGGAACTAGCGCGCACAGATACGCAGTATTTT.